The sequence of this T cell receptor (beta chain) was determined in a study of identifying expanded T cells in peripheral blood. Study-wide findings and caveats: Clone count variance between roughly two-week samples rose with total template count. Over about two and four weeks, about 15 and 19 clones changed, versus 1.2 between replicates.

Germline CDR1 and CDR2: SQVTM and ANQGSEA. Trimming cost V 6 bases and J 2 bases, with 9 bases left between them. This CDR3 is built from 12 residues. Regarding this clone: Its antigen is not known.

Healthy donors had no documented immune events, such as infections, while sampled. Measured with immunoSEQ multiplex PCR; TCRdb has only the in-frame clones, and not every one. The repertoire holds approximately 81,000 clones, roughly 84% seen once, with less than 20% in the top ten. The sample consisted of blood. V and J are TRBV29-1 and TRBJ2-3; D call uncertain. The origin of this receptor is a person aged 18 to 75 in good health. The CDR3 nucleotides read TGCAGCGTCGACCCTAACACAGATACGCAGTATTTT. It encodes CSVDPNTDTQYF.